These 11 T cell receptor beta chains were all obtained from the same sample, sequenced in a study of T-cell reconstitution after alpha-beta-depleted transplantation in children. Preparing the TCRbeta library involved the use of unique molecular identifiers. TCRdb used MiXCR to reprocess the PCR reads, holding one entry per CDR3 protein. Counted here are fewer than 550,000 distinct CDR3 sequences, approximately 10% occurring once; the ten biggest clones make up about 15%. The specimen was PBMCs, mostly from graft donor cells, collected 180 days after TCRalphabeta/CD19-depleted stem cell transplant. The receptors here all came from a female patient aged 2-9 years who had a stem cell transplant for aplastic anemia, so the T cells may come from the graft donor.

This clonotype occurred many times. This chain connects TRBV5-1 to TRBJ2-1; 12 bases fit TRBD1. Germline assignment: CDR1 SGHRS and CDR2 YFSETQ. The CDR3 sequence is 13 residues long. Losses at the gene ends were 5 bases for V and 8 bases for J; bases not matched to a gene: 2. The CDR3 region has the DNA TGCGCCAGCAGAGGGACAGGGGGCGATGAGCAGTTCTTC. It encodes CASRGTGGDEQFF.

The gene calls are TRBV4-2 and TRBJ2-7; a possible D gene is TRBD2 (6 bases). This CDR3 comprises 16 residues. The ends were cut back, 4 bases at V and 0 bases at J, with 16 bases in the middle. Germline values: CDR1 LGHNA, CDR2 YNFKEQ. CDR3 sequence (DNA): TGTGCCAGCAGCCCCGACGGGGGACTCACCTCCTACGAGCAGTACGTC. Its protein product is CASSPDGGLTSYEQYV.

This chain connects TRBV3-1 to TRBJ2-5; TRBD1 matches at 7 bases. CDR1 and CDR2 from the germline V gene are LGHDT and YNNKEL (reference sequence). After removal of 1 base from V and 4 bases from J, the junction contained 3 bases not matched to a gene. The CDR3 has 14 amino acids. The CDR3 region has the DNA TGTGCCAGCAGCCAAGGGACAGGCACAGAGACCCAGTACTTC. It is translated as CASSQGTGTETQYF.

The CDR3, as DNA: TGCAGTGCTAGAGATTTCCCCGGAGGGGAGGTTCTCTACGAGCAGTACTTC. Translating gives CSARDFPGGEVLYEQYF. The V gene is TRBV20-1, the J gene TRBJ2-7; possible D gene TRBD2, 6 bases. The V end was cut by 0 bases, the J end by 3 bases, with 21 bases between. Germline values: CDR1 DFQATT, CDR2 SNEGSKA (reference sequence). CDR3 size: 17 residues.

The CDR3 coding sequence is TGTGCCCTCGAGCCTTGGTGGATCGGGGAGCTGTTTTTT. Translating it yields CALEPWWIGELFF. The J gene is TRBJ2-2, the V gene TRBV7-9; D unclear. V was cut by 11 bases and J by 7 bases, with 17 bases left in between. Germline assignment: CDR1 SEHNR and CDR2 FQNEAQ (reference sequence). The CDR3 covers 13 residues.

This clonotype was found many times. The chain couples TRBV29-1 to TRBJ1-1; D remains ambiguous. CDR1 is SQVTM, CDR2 ANQGSEA, per germline. CDR3 length: 14 residues. The V and J ends lost 1 base and 4 bases respectively, with 13 bases between them. The CDR3 protein is CSVEVSGPGTEAFF. CDR3 sequence (DNA): TGCAGCGTTGAAGTATCCGGACCCGGCACTGAAGCTTTCTTT.

This clonotype was recorded a few times. This chain joins TRBV11-2 and TRBJ2-5; TRBD2 is a possible D gene (5 bases). The CDR3 spans 18 residues. Germline-derived CDR1 and CDR2 are SGHAT and FQNNGV. V was cut by 4 bases and J by 2 bases, with 23 bases left in between. The CDR3 is CASSSAIGGLLPQETQYF. The CDR3 DNA reads as TGTGCCAGCAGCTCGGCTATAGGCGGACTCCTACCGCAAGAGACCCAGTACTTC.

This clonotype showed up just a few times. This rearrangement joins TRBV28 to TRBJ2-1; TRBD1 might be the D (6 bases). The CDR3 is made up of 12 amino acids. Trimming took 8 bases from V and 3 from J, leaving 8 bases between them. CDR1 MDHEN and CDR2 SYDVKM come from the germline V gene. The CDR3 DNA reads as TGTGCCAGCGGGACACTCTACAATGAGCAGTTCTTC. Translation gives CASGTLYNEQFF.

The V call is TRBV29-1, the J call TRBJ1-2; D ambiguous. Germline V gene data show CDR1 as SQVTM and CDR2 as ANQGSEA. Trimming took 6 bases from V and 5 from J, leaving 13 bases between them. CDR3 length: 12 amino acids. The CDR3 DNA follows: TGCAGCGTCGCCCCGCGCCCTTATGGCTACACCTTC. Translating gives CSVAPRPYGYTF.

This clonotype was counted a few times. The chain links TRBV20-1 to TRBJ1-1; D is possibly TRBD1 (6 bases). V was pared by 6 bases and J by 1 base, with 12 bases between. The CDR3 length is 13 residues. Germline CDR1 reads DFQATT; CDR2 reads SNEGSKA (reference sequence). The CDR3 DNA follows: TGCAGTGCCCCGGGACAATCGAACACTGAAGCTTTCTTT. Protein: CSAPGQSNTEAFF.

This chain uses TRBV15 with TRBJ2-6; tentative D call: TRBD1 (6 bases). Trimming took 3 bases from V and 3 from J, leaving 18 bases between them. Germline CDR1 is LNHNV and CDR2 is YYDKDF (reference sequence). The length of the CDR3 is 18 residues. The CDR3 sequence: CATSSYGQGSGGANVLTF. The CDR3 coding sequence is TGTGCCACCAGCAGTTACGGCCAGGGGAGTGGTGGGGCCAACGTCCTGACTTTC.